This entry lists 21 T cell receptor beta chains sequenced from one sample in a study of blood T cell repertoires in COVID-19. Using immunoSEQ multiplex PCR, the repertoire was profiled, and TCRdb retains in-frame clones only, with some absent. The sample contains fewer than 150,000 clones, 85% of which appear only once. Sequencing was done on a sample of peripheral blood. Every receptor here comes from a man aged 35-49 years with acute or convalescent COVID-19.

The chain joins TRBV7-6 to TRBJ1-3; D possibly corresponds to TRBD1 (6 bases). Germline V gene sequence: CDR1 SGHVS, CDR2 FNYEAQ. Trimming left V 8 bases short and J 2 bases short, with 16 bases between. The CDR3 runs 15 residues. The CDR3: CASGAGGAAGNTIYF. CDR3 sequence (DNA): TGTGCCAGCGGGGCTGGGGGGGCGGCTGGAAACACCATATATTTT. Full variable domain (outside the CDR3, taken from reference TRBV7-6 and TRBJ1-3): GAGVSQSPRYKVTKRGQDVALRCDPISGHVSLYWYRQALGQGPEFLTYFNYEAQQDKSGLPNDRFSAERPEGSISTLTIQRTEQRDSAMYRCASGAGGAAGNTIYFGEGSWLTVV.

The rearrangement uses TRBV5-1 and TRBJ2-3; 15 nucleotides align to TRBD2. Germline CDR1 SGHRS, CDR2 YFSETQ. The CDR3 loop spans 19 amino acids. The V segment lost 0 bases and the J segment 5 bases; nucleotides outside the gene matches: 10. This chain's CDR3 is CASSLDPGLAGGEVDTQYF. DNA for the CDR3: TGCGCCAGCAGCTTGGATCCGGGACTAGCGGGGGGCGAGGTAGATACGCAGTATTTT.

CDR3 in amino acids: CSVDNVEGSNTEAFF. DNA for the CDR3: TGCAGCGTTGATAACGTGGAGGGATCGAACACTGAAGCTTTCTTT. The V and J genes are TRBV29-1 and TRBJ1-1; D is unclear. Germline CDR1 SQVTM, CDR2 ANQGSEA. The CDR3 totals 15 residues. The V end lost 3 bases, the J end lost 1 base, and 15 bases lay between the germline ends.

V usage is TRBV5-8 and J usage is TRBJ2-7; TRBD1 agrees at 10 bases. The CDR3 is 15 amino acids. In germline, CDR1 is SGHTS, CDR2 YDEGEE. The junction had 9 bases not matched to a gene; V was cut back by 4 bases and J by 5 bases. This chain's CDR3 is CASSPRTGGINEQYF. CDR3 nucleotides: TGTGCCAGCAGCCCTCGGACAGGGGGGATAAACGAGCAGTACTTC.

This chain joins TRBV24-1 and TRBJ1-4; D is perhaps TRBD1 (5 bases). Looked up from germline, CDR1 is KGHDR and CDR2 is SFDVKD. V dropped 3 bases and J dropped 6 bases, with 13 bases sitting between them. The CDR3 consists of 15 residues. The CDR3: CATSDGAVHDEKLFF. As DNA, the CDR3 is TGTGCCACCAGTGATGGGGCGGTCCATGATGAAAAACTGTTTTTT.

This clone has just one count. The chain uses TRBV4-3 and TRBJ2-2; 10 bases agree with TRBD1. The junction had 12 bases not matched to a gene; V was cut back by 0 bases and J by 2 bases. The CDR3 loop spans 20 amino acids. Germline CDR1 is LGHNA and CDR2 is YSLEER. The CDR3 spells CASSQDLMGQGFPNTGELFF. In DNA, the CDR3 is TGCGCCAGCAGCCAAGATCTGATGGGACAGGGGTTCCCTAACACCGGGGAGCTGTTTTTT.

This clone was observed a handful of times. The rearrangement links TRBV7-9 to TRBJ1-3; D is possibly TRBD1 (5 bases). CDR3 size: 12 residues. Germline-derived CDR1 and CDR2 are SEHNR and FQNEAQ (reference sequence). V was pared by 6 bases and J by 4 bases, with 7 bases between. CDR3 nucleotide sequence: TGTGCCAGCAGGTCAGGGGGAAACACCATATATTTT. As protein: CASRSGGNTIYF.

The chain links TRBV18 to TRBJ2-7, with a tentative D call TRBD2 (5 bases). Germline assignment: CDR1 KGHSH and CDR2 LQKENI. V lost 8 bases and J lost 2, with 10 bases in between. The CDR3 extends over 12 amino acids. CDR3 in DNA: TGTGCCAGCACCGGGGTTGCCTACGAGCAGTACTTC. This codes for CASTGVAYEQYF.

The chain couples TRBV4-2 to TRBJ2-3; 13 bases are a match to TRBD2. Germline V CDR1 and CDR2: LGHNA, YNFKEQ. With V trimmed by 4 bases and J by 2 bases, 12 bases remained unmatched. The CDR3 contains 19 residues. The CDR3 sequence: CASSRSPGLAGQPTDTQYF. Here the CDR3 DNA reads TGTGCCAGCAGCCGGAGTCCGGGACTAGCGGGGCAACCCACAGATACGCAGTATTTT.

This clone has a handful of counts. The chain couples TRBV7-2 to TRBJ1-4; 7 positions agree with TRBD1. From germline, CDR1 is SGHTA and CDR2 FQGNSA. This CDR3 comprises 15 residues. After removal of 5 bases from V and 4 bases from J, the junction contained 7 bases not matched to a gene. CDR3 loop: CASSPDRAYNEKLFF. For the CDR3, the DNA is TGTGCCAGCAGCCCAGACAGGGCTTATAATGAAAAACTGTTTTTT. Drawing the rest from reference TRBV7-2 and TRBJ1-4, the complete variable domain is GAGVSQSPSNKVTEKGKDVELRCDPISGHTALYWYRQSLGQGLEFLIYFQGNSAPDKSGLPSDRFSAERTGGSVSTLTIQRTQQEDSAVYLCASSPDRAYNEKLFFGSGTQLSVL.

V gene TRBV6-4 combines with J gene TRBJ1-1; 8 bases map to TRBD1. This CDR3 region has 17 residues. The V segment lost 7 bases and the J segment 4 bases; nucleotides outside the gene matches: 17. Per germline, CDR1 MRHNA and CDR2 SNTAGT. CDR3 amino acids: CASTMTGAGFWGTEAFF. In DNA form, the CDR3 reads TGTGCCAGCACTATGACAGGGGCGGGTTTTTGGGGCACTGAAGCTTTCTTT.

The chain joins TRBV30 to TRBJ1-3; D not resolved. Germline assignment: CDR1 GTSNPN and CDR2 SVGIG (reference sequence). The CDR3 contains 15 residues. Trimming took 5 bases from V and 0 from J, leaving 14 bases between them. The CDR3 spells CAWSRGVYSGNTIYF. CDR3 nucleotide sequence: TGTGCCTGGTCCCGCGGGGTGTACTCTGGAAACACCATATATTTT.

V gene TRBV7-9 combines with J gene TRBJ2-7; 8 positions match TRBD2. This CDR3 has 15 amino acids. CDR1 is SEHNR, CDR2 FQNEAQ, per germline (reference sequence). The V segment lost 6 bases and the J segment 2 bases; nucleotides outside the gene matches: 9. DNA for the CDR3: TGTGCCAGCAGACCACAGGGCGGGGGGCCCTACGAGCAGTACTTC. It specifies CASRPQGGGPYEQYF.

CDR3 in DNA: TGTGCCATCGAGGACAGGGGAACGGGCCAGCCCCAGCATTTT. This translates into CAIEDRGTGQPQHF. V and J are TRBV10-3 and TRBJ1-5; 9 bases align to TRBD1. In germline, CDR1 is ENHRY, CDR2 SYGVKD. The CDR3 has 14 amino acids. Trimming cost V 8 bases and J 7 bases; bases outside gene matches: 9.

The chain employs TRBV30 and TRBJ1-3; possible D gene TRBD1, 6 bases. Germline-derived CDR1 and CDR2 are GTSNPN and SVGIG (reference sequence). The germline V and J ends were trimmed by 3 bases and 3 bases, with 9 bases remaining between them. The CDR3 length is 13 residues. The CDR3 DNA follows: TGTGCCTGGAGCCAGGGGTTTGGAAACACCATATATTTT. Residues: CAWSQGFGNTIYF.

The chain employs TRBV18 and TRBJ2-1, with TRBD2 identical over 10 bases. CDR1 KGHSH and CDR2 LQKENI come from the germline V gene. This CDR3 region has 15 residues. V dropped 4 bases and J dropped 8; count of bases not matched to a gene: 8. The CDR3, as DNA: TGTGCCAGCTCACAACTAGCGGGGATGATGGATGAGCAGTTCTTC. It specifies CASSQLAGMMDEQFF.

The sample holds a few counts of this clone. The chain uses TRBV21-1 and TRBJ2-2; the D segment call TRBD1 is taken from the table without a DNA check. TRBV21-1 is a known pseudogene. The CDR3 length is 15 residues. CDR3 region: CASSYAGADAGELFF. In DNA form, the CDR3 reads TGTGCCAGCAGCTATGCAGGGGCGGACGCCGGGGAGCTGTTTTTT.

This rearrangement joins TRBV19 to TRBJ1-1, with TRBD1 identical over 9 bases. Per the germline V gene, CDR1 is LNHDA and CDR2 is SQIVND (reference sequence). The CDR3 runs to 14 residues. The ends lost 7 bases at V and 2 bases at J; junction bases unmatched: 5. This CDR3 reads CASNGQGPNTEAFF. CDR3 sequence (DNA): TGTGCCAGTAATGGACAGGGGCCCAACACTGAAGCTTTCTTT.

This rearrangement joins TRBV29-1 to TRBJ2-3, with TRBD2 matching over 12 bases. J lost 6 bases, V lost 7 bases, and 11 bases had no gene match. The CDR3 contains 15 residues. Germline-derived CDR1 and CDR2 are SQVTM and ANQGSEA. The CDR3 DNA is TGCAGCGCTCCTCTAGCGGGGGGGCTCTCGGATACGCAGTATTTT. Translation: CSAPLAGGLSDTQYF.

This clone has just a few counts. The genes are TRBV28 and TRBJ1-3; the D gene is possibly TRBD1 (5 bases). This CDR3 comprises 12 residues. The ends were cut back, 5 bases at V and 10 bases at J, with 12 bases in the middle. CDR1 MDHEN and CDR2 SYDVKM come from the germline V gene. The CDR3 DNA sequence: TGTGCCAGCAGTCCCACCGGGACTACCATATATTTT. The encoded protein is CASSPTGTTIYF.

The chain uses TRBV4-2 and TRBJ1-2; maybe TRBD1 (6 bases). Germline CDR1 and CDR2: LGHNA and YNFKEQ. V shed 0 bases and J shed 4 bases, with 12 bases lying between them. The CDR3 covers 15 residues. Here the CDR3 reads CASSQEGRGSYGYTF. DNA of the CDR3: TGTGCCAGCAGCCAAGAAGGCAGGGGAAGCTATGGCTACACCTTC.